This T cell receptor beta chain stems from a study of early T cells in non-severe SARS-CoV-2 infection (dated by TCRdb to the early 2020s). The study in broad terms: Because TCR sequencing relied on bulk RNA taken from unsorted whole blood, pairing of alpha and beta chains was not possible. Summary of the overall study and its limitations: VDJdb matching was skewed toward anti-spike CD8 responses and likely underestimated virus-specific expansions by missing private and CD4 specificities.

The library was obtained by 5' RACE. TCRdb names NextSeq 500 as the instrument used. Unique molecular identifiers were attached to individual cDNA molecules in the TCR library protocol so that sequencing error and PCR bias could be corrected. Both TCR alpha and beta chains were sequenced, and tight co-correlation was observed between alpha and beta sequence abundances in each sample. The original pipeline was this. V gene, J gene and CDR3 annotation of TCR sequences was performed with Decombinator V4. Expanded TCRs were defined as changing significantly between any two time points under a Poisson model with p below 0.0001. TCR abundances were normalised to the total number of TCRs sequenced per sample and were expressed as counts per million. MAIT TCRs were defined by TRAV1-2 paired with TRAJ12, TRAJ20 or TRAJ33, and iNKT TCRs by TRAV10 paired with TRAJ18. VDJdb, accessed 1 November 2021, was searched for CMV, EBV and SARS-CoV-2 annotated TCRs, with TCRs annotated for multiple antigens excluded. TCRdb applied fastp at Q25 and MiXCR to the public reads, then kept only in-frame beta chains. Identical CDR3 proteins give one entry, which carries the most common genes and DNA. The V and J calls shown here were made by TCRdb, not taken from the authors' results. Within this sample are about 25,000 distinct CDR3 sequences, with more than 4% of them counted one time only. Approximately 10% of the sample goes to the ten largest clones.

From V the trimming removes 3 bases and from J it removes 3 bases, while the gene matches leave 8 bases of the junction unaccounted for. There are 16 amino acids in the CDR3, from cysteine to phenylalanine inclusive. The retained sequence is limited to the CDR3, 48 bases, with the frame set at the first base. CDR1 LNHDA and CDR2 SQIVND were looked up in the germline V gene (reference sequence). The study was a case-control design nested within a healthcare worker cohort in London, UK, with weekly nasopharyngeal swab PCR tests and blood sampling. Between 23 and 31 March 2020, the week of the UK lockdown, healthcare workers were enrolled and then followed up weekly for as long as 16 weeks. This clonotype showed up just a few times. This clone's antigen is unknown. Qualities for individual bases were not recorded, and no much larger clone is one base off.

The TCR comes from an adult who was a healthcare worker with PCR-confirmed SARS-CoV-2 infection or an uninfected control (not recorded which). The rearranged segments are TRBV19 and TRBJ2-1, and TRBD1 matches 7 of the central bases. Sequencing input: whole blood. The DNA sequence is as follows: TGTGCCAGTAGTATCCTCCGGGACAGTAACTACAATGAGCAGTTCTTC. Its protein is CASSILRDSNYNEQFF.